The 2 T cell receptor beta chains reported below all come from one sample, sequenced in a study of tumor-infiltrating lymphocytes in glioblastoma multiforme. TCR beta libraries were built from RNA through three nested multiplex PCR rounds using modified ARM-PCR. TCRdb called the multiplex PCR reads again in MiXCR, with one record for every CDR3 protein. The sample includes 20,000 or so distinct CDR3 sequences, 65% to 80% seen only once; the top ten take under 20%. The sample comprised peripheral blood. The receptors were sampled from a male donor with glioblastoma.

By share of the sample, this clonotype is medium-sized. The CDR3 loop is CSALLDRSTEAFF. CDR3 DNA: TGCAGTGCCTTACTGGACAGAAGCACTGAAGCTTTCTTT. J is TRBJ1-1 and V is TRBV20-1; a possible D gene is TRBD1 (6 bases). The germline CDR1 and CDR2 sequences are DFQATT and SNEGSKA (reference sequence). Trimming took off 6 bases at V and 4 bases at J, with 15 bases between the two ends. The CDR3 consists of 13 residues.

This chain connects TRBV28 to TRBJ2-2; 7 bases agree with TRBD2. After removal of 3 bases from V and 6 bases from J, the junction contained 10 bases not matched to a gene. This CDR3 contains 16 residues. Per germline, CDR1 MDHEN and CDR2 SYDVKM. CDR3 amino acids: CASSFVMVGGPGELFF. For the CDR3, the DNA is TGTGCCAGCAGTTTCGTGATGGTGGGAGGGCCCGGGGAGCTGTTTTTT.